The T cell receptor beta chain under discussion was sequenced for a study of cytomegalovirus exposure and HLA in healthy donors. Use of 60 Vbeta and 13 Jbeta primers characterized the PCR. The table came from immunoSEQ multiplex PCR; TCRdb's copy has only in-frame clones and leaves some out. The sample holds 100,000 to 120,000 clones, 76% seen once. The V gene end was trimmed by 3 bases and the J gene end by 5 bases; junction bases not matched to a gene: 3. The CDR3 is 15 residues long. The germline gives CDR1 MGHDK, CDR2 SYGVNS. The TCR originated in a man younger than 40 in good health and CMV-seropositive. The sequenced material came from PBMCs. The gene calls are TRBV25-1 and TRBJ2-5; 13 positions agree with TRBD2. Here the CDR3 reads CASSETSGGLETQYF. CDR3 nucleotide sequence: TGTGCCAGCAGTGAGACTAGCGGGGGGCTGGAGACCCAGTACTTC.